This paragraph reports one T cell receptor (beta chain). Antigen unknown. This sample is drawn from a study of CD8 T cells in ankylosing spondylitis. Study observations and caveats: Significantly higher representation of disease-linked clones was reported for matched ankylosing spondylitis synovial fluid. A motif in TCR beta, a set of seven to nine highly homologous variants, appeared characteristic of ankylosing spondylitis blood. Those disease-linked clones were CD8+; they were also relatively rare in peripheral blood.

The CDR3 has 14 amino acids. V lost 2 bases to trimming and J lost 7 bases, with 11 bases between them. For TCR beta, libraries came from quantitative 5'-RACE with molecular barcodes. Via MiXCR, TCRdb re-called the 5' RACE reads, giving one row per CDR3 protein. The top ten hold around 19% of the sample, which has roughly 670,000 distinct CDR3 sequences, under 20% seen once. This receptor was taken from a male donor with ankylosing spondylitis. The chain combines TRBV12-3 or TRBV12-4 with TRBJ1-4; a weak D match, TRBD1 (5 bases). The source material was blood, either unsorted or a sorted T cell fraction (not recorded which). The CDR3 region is CASSLRGVGEKLFF. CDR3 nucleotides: TGTGCCAGCAGTTTACGGGGGGTAGGTGAAAAACTGTTTTTT.